The 30 T cell receptor beta chains reported below all come from one sample, sequenced in a study of blood T cell repertoires in COVID-19. Data came from immunoSEQ multiplex PCR; TCRdb stores just in-frame clones and leaves some out. In the table there are fewer than 300,000 clones, roughly 91% of which are singletons. Specimen: peripheral blood. Receptor source: a woman aged 40 to 50 who had recovered from COVID-19.

The chain combines TRBV30 with TRBJ2-2; 8 bases are a match to TRBD1. J gave up 0 bases and V 5 bases, and 5 bases lay outside the gene matches. This CDR3 contains 15 residues. CDR1 is GTSNPN, CDR2 SVGIG, per germline (reference sequence). The CDR3 region has the DNA TGTGCCTGGGAGACAGGGGCCACGAACACCGGGGAGCTGTTTTTT. This codes for CAWETGATNTGELFF.

This chain links TRBV9 with TRBJ2-3; 11 nucleotides agree with TRBD2. V shed 4 bases, J shed 2 bases, and the junction held 9 bases outside the gene matches. The CDR3 has 17 amino acids. Per germline, CDR1 SGDLS and CDR2 YYNGEE. This CDR3 reads CASSTRTSGRHTDTQYF. The CDR3 bases are TGTGCCAGCAGCACTCGGACTAGCGGGCGACACACAGATACGCAGTATTTT.

The chain carries TRBV5-4 and TRBJ2-7, with TRBD2 matching over 12 bases. The CDR3 has 17 residues. From germline, CDR1 is SGHNT and CDR2 YYREEE (reference sequence). V was pared by 4 bases and J by 0 bases, with 8 bases of the junction left unmatched. The CDR3 nucleotides are TGTGCCAGCAGCCCCAGACTAGCGGGAGACCCCTCCTACGAGCAGTACGTC. This sequence encodes CASSPRLAGDPSYEQYV.

The CDR3 loop is CASRSPGGGDNEQFF. The CDR3 region has the DNA TGTGCCAGCAGATCCCCGGGAGGGGGGGACAATGAGCAGTTCTTC. The gene calls are TRBV6-5 and TRBJ2-1, with 8 bases fitting TRBD2. Germline CDR1 is MNHEY and CDR2 is SVGAGI. V lost 6 bases to trimming and J lost 5 bases; unmatched junction nucleotides: 9. The CDR3 runs to 15 residues.

The chain uses TRBV6-5 and TRBJ2-2; TRBD1 might be the D (5 bases). The CDR3 has 15 residues. Germline V gene lookup returns CDR1 MNHEY and CDR2 SVGAGI. V lost 6 bases, J lost 6 bases, and 17 bases lay in between. CDR3 sequence reads: CASSQDTLLAGELFF. The CDR3, as DNA: TGTGCCAGCAGCCAGGACACACTATTAGCCGGGGAGCTGTTTTTT.

The chain links TRBV4-3 to TRBJ2-3; D is perhaps TRBD1 (5 bases). CDR1 is LGHNA and CDR2 is YSLEER in the germline V gene. The CDR3 is 15 residues long. The V and J ends lost 0 bases and 4 bases respectively, with 11 bases between them. Here the CDR3 DNA reads TGCGCCAGCAGCCAAGATCTCCAGGGTGCAGATACGCAGTATTTT. It yields the protein CASSQDLQGADTQYF.

This clone appeared a single time. The chain carries TRBV25-1 and TRBJ1-3; D remains unclear. V was pared by 8 bases and J by 0 bases, with 5 bases between. This CDR3 region has 12 residues. CDR1 and CDR2 (germline): MGHDK, SYGVNS. CDR3 DNA: TGTGCCAGCGCCAGCTCTGGAAACACCATATATTTT. Its translation: CASASSGNTIYF.

The chain employs TRBV5-6 and TRBJ1-1, with D perhaps matching TRBD1 (6 bases). V dropped 5 bases and J dropped 12 bases, with 20 bases sitting between them. The germline gives CDR1 SGHDT, CDR2 YYEEEE. The CDR3 is 13 residues long. As DNA, the CDR3 is TGTGCCAGCAGTACACCGGACAGCCCCTCGCCTTTCTTT. Its protein is CASSTPDSPSPFF.

As regards this clone: One end of the junction varies from germline; a read error may be responsible. CDR3 bases: TGTGCCAGCACTTACCGGGGGAACACTGAAGCTTTCTTT. It is translated as CASTYRGNTEAFF. The chain joins TRBV6-6 to TRBJ1-1; D uncertain. CDR3 length: 13 residues. The V gene's germline CDR1 is MNHNY and CDR2 SVGAGI (reference sequence).

The chain uses TRBV5-4 and TRBJ2-5; D unresolved. V lost 6 bases and J lost 5, with 11 bases in between. The CDR3 has 12 amino acids. Looked up from germline, CDR1 is SGHNT and CDR2 is YYREEE (reference sequence). CDR3 protein: CASTRIGETQYF. In nucleotides, the CDR3 is TGTGCCAGCACCCGAATCGGTGAGACCCAGTACTTC.

The chain joins TRBV7-2 to TRBJ2-1; 11 positions match TRBD2. In germline, CDR1 is SGHTA, CDR2 FQGNSA. The CDR3 contains 16 residues. The junction had 6 bases not matched to a gene; V was cut back by 3 bases and J by 5 bases. The CDR3 spells CASSLAGTSGHNEQFF. The CDR3 coding sequence is TGTGCCAGCAGCTTGGCCGGGACTAGCGGCCACAATGAGCAGTTCTTC.

The chain employs TRBV10-3 and TRBJ1-3, with D hard to call. Looked up from germline, CDR1 is ENHRY and CDR2 is SYGVKD. CDR3 length: 15 amino acids. The V end lost 6 bases, the J end lost 0 bases, and 12 bases lay between the germline ends. CDR3 DNA sequence: TGTGCCATCAGCGCTCCACAGAGCTCTGGAAACACCATATATTTT. Protein sequence: CAISAPQSSGNTIYF.

The CDR3 loop reads CASRPGMTFYGYTF. In DNA, the CDR3 is TGTGCCAGCAGACCAGGGATGACGTTTTATGGCTACACCTTC. The chain uses TRBV7-2 and TRBJ1-2, with a possible D match to TRBD1 (5 bases). The CDR3 is 14 residues long. Germline loops: CDR1 SGHTA, CDR2 FQGNSA. V dropped 6 bases and J dropped 5 bases, with 16 bases sitting between them.

The rearrangement joins TRBV19 to TRBJ2-3; 14 bases map to TRBD2. CDR1 is LNHDA, CDR2 SQIVND, per germline (reference sequence). Germline trimming cut 5 bases from V and 4 bases from J; bases unmatched to any gene: 5. CDR3 length equals 16 residues. The CDR3 DNA reads as TGTGCCAGTAGTGCGGGACTAGCGGGAGTTGCAGATACGCAGTATTTT. It is translated as CASSAGLAGVADTQYF.

The rearrangement links TRBV5-6 to TRBJ2-1; 9 nucleotides agree with TRBD2. J gave up 7 bases and V 2 bases, and 10 bases lay outside the gene matches. Germline CDR1 is SGHDT and CDR2 is YYEEEE. The CDR3 spans 16 residues. CDR3 in DNA: TGTGCCAGCAGCTTTGAGGGGCTAGCGGGGACAAATGAGCAGTTCTTC. It is translated as CASSFEGLAGTNEQFF.

The chain joins TRBV2 to TRBJ1-1, with a possible D match to TRBD1 (5 bases). V lost 0 bases and J 6 bases, leaving 14 bases between the germline ends. Per germline, CDR1 SNHLY and CDR2 FYNNEI. The CDR3 loop spans 15 amino acids. This chain's CDR3 is CASSEALRGVAEAFF. Written as DNA, the CDR3 is TGTGCCAGCAGTGAAGCGCTTCGGGGGGTCGCTGAAGCTTTCTTT.

The genes are TRBV19 and TRBJ1-5; perhaps TRBD1 as D (6 bases). CDR1 is LNHDA and CDR2 is SQIVND in the germline V gene (reference sequence). The CDR3 loop spans 15 amino acids. V gave up 3 bases and J gave up 2 bases, with 11 bases separating them. The CDR3 coding sequence is TGTGCCAGTAGTATTGCAGGGGTTCGCAATCAGCCCCAGCATTTT. Amino acids: CASSIAGVRNQPQHF.

A single count supports this clone. In nucleotides, the CDR3 is TGTGCCAGTTACAAGACGACCCGGGACAGGGGGACTGAAGCTTTCTTT. Protein sequence: CASYKTTRDRGTEAFF. V and J are TRBV27 and TRBJ1-1; TRBD1 matches at 11 bases. In germline, CDR1 is MNHEY, CDR2 SMNVEV (reference sequence). The CDR3 sequence is 16 residues long. V lost 9 bases to trimming and J lost 5 bases; unmatched junction nucleotides: 14.

Details on this clone: Germline is not matched at one junction end, which may reflect a read error. The V call is TRBV7-7, the J call TRBJ2-7, with TRBD2 matching over 8 bases. Germline values: CDR1 SSHAT, CDR2 FNYEAQ (reference sequence). The CDR3 loop spans 15 amino acids. The chain's CDR3 is CASSEGPAGAYEQYF. CDR3 nucleotides: TGTGCTAGCAGCGAAGGGCCAGCGGGGGCCTACGAGCAGTACTTC.

The rearrangement joins TRBV7-8 to TRBJ2-7, with TRBD2 matching over 10 bases. V lost 4 bases to trimming and J lost 4 bases; unmatched junction nucleotides: 1. This CDR3 contains 13 residues. Per germline, CDR1 SGHVS and CDR2 FQNEAQ. CDR3 nucleotide sequence: TGTGCCAGCAGCTGGACTAGCGGTTACGAGCAGTACTTC. This codes for CASSWTSGYEQYF.

The V and J genes are TRBV5-6 and TRBJ2-2; the match to TRBD1 covers 7 bases. There are 15 residues in the CDR3. Germline CDR1 SGHDT, CDR2 YYEEEE. V lost 4 bases, J lost 1 base, and 4 bases stayed unmatched. The CDR3 region has the DNA TGTGCCAGCAGCCTGGGACAGTGGAACACCGGGGAGCTGTTTTTT. It specifies CASSLGQWNTGELFF.

DNA for the CDR3: TGTGCCAGCAGGATGACAGGGGTTGGCTACACCTTC. It is translated as CASRMTGVGYTF. The rearrangement links TRBV7-2 to TRBJ1-2, with 8 bases lining up with TRBD1. There are 12 residues in the CDR3. V dropped 6 bases and J dropped 7; count of bases not matched to a gene: 4. Germline V gives CDR1 SGHTA, CDR2 FQGNSA.

This clone occurred a few times. The chain is built from TRBV19 and TRBJ1-2; no clear D gene. Germline CDR1 and CDR2: LNHDA and SQIVND (reference sequence). Trimming pared 5 bases from V and 0 bases from J, leaving 7 bases between. The CDR3 is made up of 13 amino acids. CDR3 DNA sequence: TGTGCCAGTAGTCCCCAATCTAACTATGGCTACACCTTC. Protein sequence: CASSPQSNYGYTF.

The chain combines TRBV2 with TRBJ1-3, with a tentative D call TRBD1 (5 bases). Germline V gene sequence: CDR1 SNHLY, CDR2 FYNNEI. The CDR3 sequence is 14 residues long. CDR3 bases: TGTGCAGAGGCGGGGGTAGGGACTGGAAACACCATATATTTT. It translates to CAEAGVGTGNTIYF.

This chain uses TRBV5-1 with TRBJ1-2, with 7 bases aligning to TRBD1. Losses at the gene ends were 4 bases for V and 4 bases for J; bases not matched to a gene: 10. This CDR3 has 15 residues. CDR1 is SGHRS, CDR2 YFSETQ, per germline. In nucleotides, the CDR3 is TGCGCCAGCAGCCCCACCGGGACAGCCATCTATGGCTACACCTTC. Translation gives CASSPTGTAIYGYTF.

This chain links TRBV5-6 with TRBJ1-2; D is undetermined. CDR1 is SGHDT and CDR2 is YYEEEE in the germline V gene. The CDR3 extends over 14 amino acids. The ends were cut back, 4 bases at V and 1 base at J, with 11 bases in the middle. CDR3 protein: CASSPPRVNYGYTF. The DNA of the CDR3 is TGTGCCAGCAGCCCCCCCCGGGTTAACTATGGCTACACCTTC.

This clone has just a few counts. Here the CDR3 DNA reads TGTGCCAGCAGCTTGCGGGGAGGCGAGACCCAGTACTTC. It specifies CASSLRGGETQYF. The chain couples TRBV5-6 to TRBJ2-5, with D tentatively TRBD2 (6 bases). With 1 base removed from V and 5 bases from J, the gap between germline ends came to 9 bases. CDR1 SGHDT and CDR2 YYEEEE come from the germline V gene. The CDR3 runs 13 residues.

This chain connects TRBV5-4 to TRBJ2-2, with 8 positions matching TRBD2. Trimming cost V 10 bases and J 4 bases; bases outside gene matches: 6. In germline, CDR1 is SGHNT, CDR2 YYREEE (reference sequence). This CDR3 region has 13 residues. CDR3 protein: CAPSGGVTGELFF. The CDR3 DNA reads as TGTGCCCCCTCGGGGGGGGTCACCGGGGAGCTGTTTTTT.

The CDR3: CASASGGMWEKLFF. In DNA form, the CDR3 reads TGTGCCTCTGCCTCGGGGGGTATGTGGGAAAAACTGTTTTTT. The V and J genes are TRBV19 and TRBJ1-4; possible D gene TRBD1, 5 bases. The germline V and J ends were trimmed by 11 bases and 8 bases, with 21 bases remaining between them. Germline CDR1 reads LNHDA; CDR2 reads SQIVND (reference sequence). There are 14 residues in the CDR3.

The V and J genes are TRBV19 and TRBJ2-3, with D possibly TRBD2 on 5 matching bases. Germline V gene lookup returns CDR1 LNHDA and CDR2 SQIVND (reference sequence). The CDR3 is 13 residues long. Trimming removed 10 bases at V and 0 bases at J, with 11 bases between. The CDR3 protein is CATGRTSTDTQYF. The CDR3, as DNA: TGTGCCACCGGACGGACTAGCACAGATACGCAGTATTTT.